This TCR beta chain is from a study of T cell responses to AZD1222 COVID-19 vaccine. Whole-study findings and limits: Unmutated regions of variants are reportedly targeted by nearly half of spike-specific TCRs. White British donors predominated, females outnumbered males, and clonal diversity was possibly underestimated.

In regard to this clone: Antigen: not known.

CDR1 LGHNA and CDR2 YSLEER come from the germline V gene. The V gene end was trimmed by 4 bases and the J gene end by 4 bases; junction bases not matched to a gene: 5. There are 15 residues in the CDR3. Sequencing used immunoSEQ multiplex PCR; TCRdb keeps in-frame clones, though not all of them. The top ten hold 3% to 4% of the sample, which has around 110,000 clones, roughly 88% seen once. V gene TRBV4-3 combines with J gene TRBJ1-3, with TRBD1 matching 9 bases. The TCR was taken from an adult in good health. The source material was peripheral blood, sampled on day 0 of MenACWY control vaccination. CDR3 in DNA: TGCGCCAGCAGCCGCAGGACAGGGGTGGGAAACACCATATATTTT. This encodes CASSRRTGVGNTIYF.